This T cell receptor beta chain was captured in a study of shared clonotypes between healthy human individuals. Study summary: A couple of women and a few men aged 18 to 49 served as donors. Findings and caveats of the study: Relative to clonotypes present in all four donors, those not shared had lower generation probabilities.

Germline V gives CDR1 SQVTM, CDR2 ANQGSEA. The V gene lost 6 bases and the J gene lost 8 bases, with 19 bases spanning the gap. The length of the CDR3 is 14 residues. Execution of the assay was at deep level. Using immunoSEQ multiplex PCR, the repertoire was profiled, and TCRdb retains in-frame clones only, with some absent. The sample holds over a million clones, roughly 96% seen once. Remarks on this clone: The antigen remains unidentified.

Sequencing input: naive CD4+ T cells sorted from blood. Subset in this sample: CD45RA+ positively selected. V gene TRBV29-1 combines with J gene TRBJ1-4, with a weak D call TRBD1 (6 bases). The TCR was taken from a man aged 25-40 years in good health. The CDR3 nucleotides read TGCAGCGTAGAAACAGGGAGTGGTGTGGAAAAACTGTTTTTT. Amino acid sequence: CSVETGSGVEKLFF.